The 22 T cell receptor beta chains given below trace back to one sample, sequenced in a study of human T cells and chemical hapten exposure. Stated time point: patch test 1, 2 weeks after DPC sensitization. The sample's treatment: therapeutic diphenylcyclopropenone sensitization with weekly scalp DPC. TCRdb used MiXCR to reprocess the RACE reads, holding one entry per CDR3 protein. This sample has around 77,000 distinct CDR3 sequences, with approximately 9.8% found just once. The sample in question was whole blood, obtained in connection with sensitization to the hapten diphenylcyclopropenone (DPC). All receptors come from a woman in her thirties or forties with alopecia areata. Some clones in this sample may be carry-over from other donors' samples.

The chain joins TRBV7-6 to TRBJ2-3; D is perhaps TRBD2 (6 bases). This CDR3 comprises 14 residues. CDR1 SGHVS and CDR2 FNYEAQ come from the germline V gene. Trimming removed 4 bases from V and 1 base from J, with 9 bases in between. CDR3 in DNA: TGTGCCAGCAGCTCCCGGAGGGGCACAGATACGCAGTATTTT. Protein product: CASSSRRGTDTQYF.

This clonotype showed up many times. This sequence joins TRBV20-1 and TRBJ1-1; 8 positions match TRBD1. CDR1 is DFQATT, CDR2 SNEGSKA, per germline (reference sequence). The V gene end was trimmed by 0 bases and the J gene end by 0 bases; junction bases not matched to a gene: 6. This CDR3 contains 16 residues. The CDR3 spells CSARDPTGGLNTEAFF. The CDR3 bases are TGCAGTGCTAGAGACCCAACAGGGGGGCTGAACACTGAAGCTTTCTTT.

This chain connects TRBV2 to TRBJ2-3; the match to TRBD2 covers 13 bases. The CDR3 loop spans 16 amino acids. Per the germline V gene, CDR1 is SNHLY and CDR2 is FYNNEI. Germline trimming cut 5 bases from V and 2 bases from J; bases unmatched to any gene: 4. CDR3 in amino acids: CASSSTSGGATDTQYF. CDR3 DNA sequence: TGTGCCAGCAGTAGTACTAGCGGGGGGGCCACAGATACGCAGTATTTT.

This clonotype was detected many times. The rearrangement links TRBV20-1 to TRBJ1-4; 7 nucleotides align to TRBD1. From germline, CDR1 is DFQATT and CDR2 SNEGSKA (reference sequence). The CDR3 sequence is 15 residues long. The J segment lost 0 bases and the V segment lost 6 bases, leaving 7 bases of the junction unmatched. The CDR3: CSAPTGISTNEKLFF. CDR3 coding DNA: TGCAGTGCCCCGACAGGGATTTCAACTAATGAAAAACTGTTTTTT.

This clonotype was seen only a few times. This chain joins TRBV7-7 and TRBJ2-2; the D is unclear. CDR1 SSHAT and CDR2 FNYEAQ come from the germline V gene (reference sequence). Trimming pared 2 bases from V and 2 bases from J, leaving 9 bases between. The CDR3 length is 15 residues. In DNA, the CDR3 is TGTGCCAGCAGCTTATCATCGGTAAACACCGGGGAGCTGTTTTTT. It codes for CASSLSSVNTGELFF.

The sample holds one count of this clonotype. A single base separates this from a much larger clone, so it may be a read error. V usage is TRBV4-2 and J usage is TRBJ2-7; 9 nucleotides align to TRBD2. The CDR3 is made up of 15 amino acids. CDR1 and CDR2 (germline): LGHNA, YNFKEQ. CDR3 sequence: CAGSQERGVIYEQYF. DNA of the CDR3: TGTGCCGGCAGCCAAGAGCGGGGGGTTATCTACGAGCAGTACTTC.

This clonotype was counted at least ten times. This rearrangement joins TRBV18 to TRBJ2-5; 10 bases match TRBD2. The length of the CDR3 is 18 residues. V dropped 3 bases and J dropped 5; count of bases not matched to a gene: 15. Germline V gene sequence: CDR1 KGHSH, CDR2 LQKENI. CDR3 nucleotides: TGTGCCAGCTCACCGCTCCGCCGGTGGCTAGCGGGGGATGAGACCCAGTACTTC. It codes for CASSPLRRWLAGDETQYF.

V gene TRBV7-2 combines with J gene TRBJ2-5; 9 nucleotides match TRBD1. This CDR3 region has 13 residues. Germline V gene lookup returns CDR1 SGHTA and CDR2 FQGNSA. The V gene end was trimmed by 7 bases and the J gene end by 4 bases; junction bases not matched to a gene: 4. CDR3 loop: CASNLDRGETQYF. As DNA, the CDR3 is TGTGCCAGCAACTTGGACAGGGGAGAGACCCAGTACTTC.

The chain carries TRBV11-2 and TRBJ2-1, with 11 bases lining up with TRBD2. The CDR3 runs 15 residues. The V gene's germline CDR1 is SGHAT and CDR2 FQNNGV. V shed 5 bases, J shed 3 bases, and the junction held 3 bases outside the gene matches. CDR3 nucleotide sequence: TGTGCCAGCAGCCCTCTAGCGGGGGGCTACAATGAGCAGTTCTTC. This encodes CASSPLAGGYNEQFF.

This clonotype appeared many times. V and J are TRBV7-8 and TRBJ2-1; TRBD1 agrees at 7 bases. The J segment lost 3 bases and the V segment lost 4 bases, leaving 6 bases of the junction unmatched. The CDR3 is made up of 15 amino acids. Germline V gene lookup returns CDR1 SGHVS and CDR2 FQNEAQ. The CDR3 reads CASSYRGTFYNEQFF. The DNA of the CDR3 is TGTGCCAGCAGCTACAGGGGTACGTTCTACAATGAGCAGTTCTTC.

This clonotype has a count of ten or more. This sequence joins TRBV29-1 and TRBJ2-1; D is unresolved. Germline V gives CDR1 SQVTM, CDR2 ANQGSEA. Trimming cost V 2 bases and J 3 bases, with 5 bases left between them. The CDR3 is 12 amino acids. The CDR3 here is CSVESYYNEQFF. The CDR3 coding sequence is TGCAGCGTTGAAAGCTACTACAATGAGCAGTTCTTC.

This clonotype turned up a few times. V usage is TRBV29-1 and J usage is TRBJ2-7; maybe TRBD1 (5 bases). There are 14 residues in the CDR3. Trimming removed 0 bases from V and 0 bases from J, with 9 bases in between. Germline loops: CDR1 SQVTM, CDR2 ANQGSEA. The CDR3 DNA reads as TGCAGCGTTGAAGAGTGGGGCAGCTCCTACGAGCAGTACTTC. Translation gives CSVEEWGSSYEQYF.

This clonotype was seen a few times. It is likely a read error, because the conserved phenylalanine at the end of the CDR3 is missing. The DNA is left out, because the CDR3 cannot be placed on it with certainty; the CDR3 is given as TCRdb lists it. The chain combines TRBV14 with TRBJ1-2; the table assigns TRBD1, which was not confirmed against the DNA. Germline-derived CDR1 and CDR2 are SGHDN and FVKESK. The CDR3 adds up to 13 amino acids, both ends counted. The CDR3 loop is CASSPQVESIKSL.

This clonotype was seen ten or more times. V gene TRBV5-4 combines with J gene TRBJ1-1, with a possible D match to TRBD1 (5 bases). The CDR3 contains 15 residues. Germline-derived CDR1 and CDR2 are SGHNT and YYREEE (reference sequence). V was trimmed by 4 bases and J by 1 base, leaving 14 bases between them. The CDR3 is CASSLWGTWNTEAFF. The CDR3 DNA sequence: TGTGCCAGCAGCCTGTGGGGCACCTGGAACACTGAAGCTTTCTTT.

As concerns this clonotype: A much larger clone differs by one base, so this may be a read error. Written as DNA, the CDR3 is TGTGCCAGCATTTTTGATGGGTTGAGGACCCTGTACTTC. It encodes CASIFDGLRTLYF. The J gene is TRBJ2-5, the V gene TRBV2; D uncertain. The CDR3 length is 13 residues. The germline V gene encodes CDR1 SNHLY and CDR2 FYNNEI.

This clonotype was seen repeatedly, ten times or more. The chain has TRBV7-2 and TRBJ1-5, with a possible D match to TRBD1 (5 bases). Trimming shortened V by 2 bases and J by 3 bases, and 11 bases separated the two germline ends. Per germline, CDR1 SGHTA and CDR2 FQGNSA. The CDR3 sequence is 15 residues long. CDR3 DNA sequence: TGTGCCAGCAGCTTAAGTGGGGGTTACAATCAGCCCCAGCATTTT. Its protein is CASSLSGGYNQPQHF.

This clonotype was detected many times. This chain connects TRBV30 to TRBJ1-1; 7 positions agree with TRBD1. Germline V gene sequence: CDR1 GTSNPN, CDR2 SVGIG (reference sequence). The CDR3 is 17 residues long. After removal of 3 bases from V and 1 base from J, the junction contained 14 bases not matched to a gene. The CDR3 sequence: CAWSPHTGVTWNTEAFF. As DNA, the CDR3 is TGTGCCTGGAGCCCTCATACAGGGGTGACGTGGAACACTGAAGCTTTCTTT.

This clonotype was found many times. V is TRBV19 and J is TRBJ2-1; no definite D call. The V gene lost 4 bases and the J gene lost 2 bases, with 15 bases spanning the gap. The CDR3 sequence is 16 residues long. Germline CDR1 is LNHDA and CDR2 is SQIVND (reference sequence). In nucleotides, the CDR3 is TGTGCCAGTAGTACCACCCTAGGAAGAACCTACAATGAGCAGTTCTTC. It encodes CASSTTLGRTYNEQFF. Complete variable domain (other parts from reference TRBV19 and TRBJ2-1): DGGITQSPKYLFRKEGQNVTLSCEQNLNHDAMYWYRQDPGQGLRLIYYSQIVNDFQKGDIAEGYSVSREKKESFPLTVTSAQKNPTAFYLCASSTTLGRTYNEQFFGPGTRLTVL.

Notes on this clonotype: A much larger clone is a single base away; this may be a read error. The chain has TRBV24-1 and TRBJ2-1; D is unclear. V was trimmed by 3 bases and J by 12 bases, leaving 8 bases between them. This CDR3 contains 11 residues. Germline-derived CDR1 and CDR2 are KGHDR and SFDVKD. The CDR3 loop reads CATSDGYAQFF. The CDR3 DNA reads TGTGCCACCAGTGATGGGTATGCGCAGTTCTTC.

At least ten counts were recorded for this clonotype. The rearrangement uses TRBV4-3 and TRBJ1-6; D is perhaps TRBD1 (5 bases). V lost 2 bases and J lost 7, with 18 bases in between. CDR1 LGHNA and CDR2 YSLEER come from the germline V gene. This CDR3 is 17 amino acids long. This chain's CDR3 is CASSQKGGARGNSPLHF. Here the CDR3 DNA reads TGCGCCAGCAGCCAAAAAGGTGGGGCCCGGGGGAATTCACCCCTCCACTTT.

The rearrangement joins TRBV10-3 to TRBJ2-7, with D possibly called TRBD1 or TRBD2 (5 bases each). Germline V gene sequence: CDR1 ENHRY, CDR2 SYGVKD. V was trimmed by 2 bases and J by 2 bases, leaving 7 bases between them. This CDR3 is 13 amino acids long. CDR3 coding DNA: TGTGCCATCAGTGAGAGGGACGCCTACGAGCAGTACTTC. Encoded protein: CAISERDAYEQYF.

This clonotype was counted between two and nine times. The chain links TRBV6-1 to TRBJ2-3; D unclear. Germline CDR1 reads MNHNS; CDR2 reads SASEGT. The CDR3 consists of 13 residues. V was shortened by 8 bases and J by 3 bases, with 12 bases between the two germline ends. CDR3 nucleotide sequence: TGTGCCAGCCTCGACGTCAGGACAGATACGCAGTATTTT. Its translation: CASLDVRTDTQYF.